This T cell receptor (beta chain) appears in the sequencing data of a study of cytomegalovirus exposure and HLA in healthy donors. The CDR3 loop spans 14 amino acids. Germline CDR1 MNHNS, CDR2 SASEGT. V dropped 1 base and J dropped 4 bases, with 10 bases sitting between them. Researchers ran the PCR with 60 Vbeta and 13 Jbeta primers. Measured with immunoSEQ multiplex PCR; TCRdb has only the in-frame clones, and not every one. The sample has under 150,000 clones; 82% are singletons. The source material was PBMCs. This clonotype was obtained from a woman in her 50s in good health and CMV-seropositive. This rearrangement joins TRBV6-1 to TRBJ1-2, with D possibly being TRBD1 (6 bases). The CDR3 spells CASSEGHRAYGYTF. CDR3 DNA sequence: TGTGCCAGCAGTGAAGGACACAGGGCCTATGGCTACACCTTC.